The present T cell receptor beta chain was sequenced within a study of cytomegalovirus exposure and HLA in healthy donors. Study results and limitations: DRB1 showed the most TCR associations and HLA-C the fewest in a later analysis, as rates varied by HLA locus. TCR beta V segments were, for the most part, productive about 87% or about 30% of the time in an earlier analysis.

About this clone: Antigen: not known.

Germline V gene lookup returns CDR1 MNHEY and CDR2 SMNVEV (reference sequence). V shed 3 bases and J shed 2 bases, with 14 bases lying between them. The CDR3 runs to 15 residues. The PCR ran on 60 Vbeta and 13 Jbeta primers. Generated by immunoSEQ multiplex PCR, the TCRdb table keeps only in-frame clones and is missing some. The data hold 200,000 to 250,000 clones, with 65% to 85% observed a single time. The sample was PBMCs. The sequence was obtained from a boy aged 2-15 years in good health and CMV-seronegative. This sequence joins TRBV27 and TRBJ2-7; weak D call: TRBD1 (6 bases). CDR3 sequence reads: CASSFEPGHTYEQYF. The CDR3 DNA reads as TGTGCCAGCAGTTTTGAGCCGGGACATACCTACGAGCAGTACTTC.